Listed below are T cell receptor beta chains from one sample, sequenced in a study of response to subunit inactivated influenza vaccine. TCRdb used MiXCR to reprocess the RT-PCR reads, holding one entry per CDR3 protein. The profile shows about 780,000 distinct CDR3 sequences, about 18% of them singletons. The sample in question was PBMCs from blood, obtained 4 to 6 days after vaccination. The receptors derive from a man aged 45-60 years who received an inactivated influenza vaccine. CDR3s include the opening cysteine and the closing phenylalanine or tryptophan. Each record gives: clone size, D gene, V gene, J gene, CDR3 protein, CDR3 DNA. A D gene is named only where the DNA matches it firmly. Expanded clones get a size class; other rows say once, few or many, or leave the size out.

size: .
D: .
V: TRBV15
J: TRBJ2-5
CDR3: CATSRVTETQYF
DNA: TGTGCCACCAGCAGAGTCACAGAGACCCAGTACTTC

size: few
D: .
V: TRBV20-1
J: TRBJ1-1
CDR3: CSASGGGGMNTEAFF
DNA: TGCAGTGCTAGTGGGGGGGGAGGCATGAACACTGAAGCTTTCTTT

size: few
D: .
V: TRBV20-1
J: TRBJ1-5
CDR3: CSARNPPSNQPQHF
DNA: TGCAGTGCCCGTAACCCTCCTAGCAATCAGCCCCAGCATTTT

size: .
D: .
V: TRBV24-1
J: TRBJ2-1
CDR3: CATSPAGNEQFF
DNA: TGTGCCACCTCGCCAGCGGGCAATGAGCAGTTCTTC

size: .
D: TRBD1
V: TRBV5-1
J: TRBJ1-3
CDR3: CASSPGQGNSGNTIYF
DNA: TGCGCCAGCAGCCCGGGACAGGGGAACTCTGGAAACACCATATATTTT

size: .
D: TRBD1
V: TRBV5-6
J: TRBJ1-1
CDR3: CASSWDRGVTEAFF
DNA: TGTGCCAGCAGCTGGGACAGGGGAGTGACTGAAGCTTTCTTT

size: many
D: TRBD1
V: TRBV29-1
J: TRBJ2-1
CDR3: CSVGQGAGAGAGNEQFF
DNA: TGCAGCGTTGGACAGGGGGCAGGAGCGGGAGCTGGCAATGAGCAGTTCTTC

size: .
D: .
V: TRBV20-1
J: TRBJ2-7
CDR3: CSARDGTAYEQYF
DNA: TGCAGTGCTAGAGACGGCACAGCCTACGAGCAGTACTTC

size: .
D: .
V: TRBV7-4
J: TRBJ2-4
CDR3: CASSRALIAKNIQYF
DNA: TGTGCCAGCAGCCGCGCTCTAATAGCCAAAAACATTCAGTACTTC

size: .
D: TRBD1
V: TRBV28
J: TRBJ1-4
CDR3: CASSFETGRGEKLFF
DNA: TGTGCCAGCAGTTTCGAGACAGGGCGCGGTGAAAAACTGTTTTTT

size: .
D: .
V: TRBV3-1
J: TRBJ2-7
CDR3: CASSQEGGSSGVSSYEQYF
DNA: TGTGCCAGCAGCCAAGAAGGGGGAAGCAGCGGCGTCTCCTCCTACGAGCAGTACTTC

size: few
D: TRBD1
V: TRBV10-3
J: TRBJ2-7
CDR3: CAISESDRGYEQYF
DNA: TGTGCCATCAGTGAGTCGGACAGGGGGTACGAGCAGTACTTC

size: few
D: TRBD2
V: TRBV11-2
J: TRBJ2-2
CDR3: CASSLVLAGGGNTGELFF
DNA: TGTGCCAGCAGCTTAGTCCTAGCGGGAGGCGGGAACACCGGGGAGCTGTTTTTT

size: few
D: .
V: TRBV7-3
J: TRBJ2-5
CDR3: CASSLGPSPRTQYF
DNA: TGTGCCAGCAGCTTAGGGCCCTCCCCGCGGACCCAGTACTTC

size: .
D: TRBD1
V: TRBV7-2
J: TRBJ2-1
CDR3: CASSSRDRSVNQFF
DNA: TGTGCCAGCAGCTCACGGGACAGAAGTGTCAATCAGTTCTTC

size: few
D: TRBD2
V: TRBV11-1
J: TRBJ2-2
CDR3: CASSRLRGTSGTSGELFF
DNA: TGTGCCAGCAGCCGCTTGAGGGGGACTAGCGGAACCTCTGGGGAGCTGTTTTTT

size: few
D: .
V: TRBV28
J: TRBJ1-6
CDR3: CASSLSSRPYNSPLHF
DNA: TGTGCCAGCAGTTTATCCAGTCGGCCCTATAATTCACCCCTCCACTTT

size: .
D: .
V: TRBV12-3/TRBV12-4
J: TRBJ2-5
CDR3: CASRDRGETQYF
DNA: TGTGCCAGCAGGGACAGAGGGGAGACCCAGTACTTC

size: .
D: .
V: TRBV29-1
J: TRBJ1-4
CDR3: CSVAIQGSNEKLFF
DNA: TGCAGCGTAGCAATACAGGGATCTAATGAAAAACTGTTTTTT

size: few
D: .
V: TRBV27
J: TRBJ2-7
CDR3: CASRPTYSEKTYEQYF
DNA: TGTGCCAGCAGACCCACATATAGCGAAAAAACCTACGAGCAGTACTTC

size: few
D: .
V: TRBV20-1
J: TRBJ2-5
CDR3: CSARDLHPGEGETQYF
DNA: TGCAGTGCTAGAGATCTCCACCCAGGGGAGGGGGAGACCCAGTACTTC

size: .
D: .
V: TRBV5-1
J: TRBJ1-2
CDR3: CASSLRQQGPGYTF
DNA: TGCGCCAGCAGCTTGCGTCAACAGGGTCCTGGCTACACCTTC

size: .
D: .
V: TRBV29-1
J: TRBJ2-7
CDR3: CSVGSYEQYF
DNA: TGCAGCGTTGGATCCTACGAGCAGTACTTC

size: .
D: .
V: TRBV6-2/TRBV6-3
J: TRBJ2-1
CDR3: CASSYTKEEINYNEQFF
DNA: TGTGCCAGCAGTTACACAAAGGAGGAGATCAACTACAATGAGCAGTTCTTC

size: few
D: TRBD2
V: TRBV10-3
J: TRBJ2-5
CDR3: CAISDGLASGKETQYF
DNA: TGTGCCATCAGTGACGGGTTGGCTAGCGGAAAAGAGACCCAGTACTTC

size: .
D: .
V: TRBV7-8
J: TRBJ1-5
CDR3: CASSLGGRGRDQPQHF
DNA: TGTGCCAGCAGCTTAGGGGGTAGGGGTAGGGATCAGCCCCAGCATTTT

size: few
D: .
V: TRBV7-9
J: TRBJ1-4
CDR3: CASSLGMGEKLFF
DNA: TGTGCCAGCAGCTTGGGGATGGGGGAAAAACTGTTTTTT

size: many
D: .
V: TRBV7-2
J: TRBJ2-1
CDR3: CASSLYVNEQFF
DNA: TGTGCCAGCAGCTTATACGTTAATGAGCAGTTCTTC

size: .
D: .
V: TRBV4-3
J: TRBJ2-3
CDR3: CASSQVLGFTDTQYF
DNA: TGCGCCAGCAGCCAAGTTCTGGGCTTCACAGATACGCAGTATTTT

size: .
D: TRBD2
V: TRBV27
J: TRBJ2-1
CDR3: CASYGTSGSYEQFF
DNA: TGTGCCAGCTACGGGACTAGCGGGAGCTATGAGCAGTTCTTC

size: few
D: TRBD2
V: TRBV5-6
J: TRBJ2-3
CDR3: CASSRTLAGIRWSTDTQYF
DNA: TGTGCCAGCAGCCGCACACTAGCGGGAATTCGTTGGTCGACAGATACGCAGTATTTT

size: once
D: TRBD2
V: TRBV7-7
J: TRBJ2-2
CDR3: CASSDAPAGRTGELFF
DNA: TGTGCCAGCAGCGATGCCCCAGCGGGACGCACCGGGGAGCTGTTTTTT

size: few
D: TRBD1
V: TRBV20-1
J: TRBJ1-4
CDR3: CSATRTGTDEKLFF
DNA: TGCAGTGCCACAAGGACAGGGACGGATGAAAAACTGTTTTTT

size: few
D: TRBD2
V: TRBV30
J: TRBJ2-1
CDR3: CAWRPLAASGHSYNEQFF
DNA: TGTGCCTGGAGACCGTTGGCGGCTAGCGGGCACTCCTACAATGAGCAGTTCTTC

size: many
D: .
V: TRBV12-3/TRBV12-4
J: TRBJ2-3
CDR3: CASSLGLVNTDTQYF
DNA: TGTGCCAGCAGTTTGGGACTTGTCAACACAGATACGCAGTATTTT

size: .
D: TRBD1
V: TRBV5-1
J: TRBJ1-2
CDR3: CASGRTGDVGRSYGYTF
DNA: TGCGCCAGCGGACGGACAGGGGACGTCGGACGTAGCTATGGCTACACCTTC

size: .
D: TRBD1
V: TRBV10-3
J: TRBJ1-2
CDR3: CAIRGFDRGEDYGYTF
DNA: TGTGCCATCAGAGGTTTTGACAGGGGTGAAGACTATGGCTACACCTTC

size: many
D: .
V: TRBV7-2
J: TRBJ1-6
CDR3: CASSLGPRSPLHF
DNA: TGTGCCAGCAGCTTGGGACCTCGATCACCCCTCCACTTT

size: .
D: TRBD2
V: TRBV5-1
J: TRBJ2-3
CDR3: CASSPRLQTSAADTQYF
DNA: TGCGCCAGCAGCCCCCGACTGCAGACTAGCGCAGCGGATACGCAGTATTTT

size: few
D: .
V: TRBV20-1
J: TRBJ1-5
CDR3: CSAWVGNSNQPQHF
DNA: TGCAGTGCTTGGGTGGGAAATAGCAATCAGCCCCAGCATTTT

size: .
D: TRBD1
V: TRBV5-1
J: TRBJ2-2
CDR3: CASSTDRGITGELFF
DNA: TGCGCCAGCAGCACAGACAGGGGAATCACCGGGGAGCTGTTTTTT

size: .
D: TRBD2
V: TRBV6-5
J: TRBJ2-3
CDR3: CASSYYGTSGGANTDTQYF
DNA: TGTGCCAGCAGTTACTACGGGACTAGCGGGGGGGCCAACACAGATACGCAGTATTTT

size: .
D: TRBD2
V: TRBV24-1
J: TRBJ2-1
CDR3: CATSDPGAGDYNEQFF
DNA: TGTGCCACCAGTGACCCCGGAGCGGGGGACTACAATGAGCAGTTCTTC

size: .
D: TRBD2
V: TRBV29-1
J: TRBJ2-7
CDR3: CSGQREMGHEQYF
DNA: TGCAGCGGCCAGCGGGAGATGGGCCACGAGCAGTACTTC

size: .
D: TRBD1
V: TRBV2
J: TRBJ2-4
CDR3: CASERNRGSSVAKNIQYF
DNA: TGTGCCAGCGAACGTAACAGGGGATCCTCGGTAGCCAAAAACATTCAGTACTTC

size: few
D: .
V: TRBV2
J: TRBJ1-2
CDR3: CASSDNGKRIYGYTF
DNA: TGTGCCAGCAGTGACAACGGCAAAAGGATCTATGGCTACACCTTC

size: .
D: TRBD1
V: TRBV27
J: TRBJ1-5
CDR3: CASRELGQGSNQPQHF
DNA: TGTGCCAGCCGCGAGCTGGGACAGGGGTCTAATCAGCCCCAGCATTTT

size: few
D: TRBD2
V: TRBV11-2
J: TRBJ2-4
CDR3: CASSPGGRVGSKNIQYF
DNA: TGTGCCAGCAGCCCGGGAGGCAGGGTTGGCTCCAAAAACATTCAGTACTTC

size: .
D: .
V: TRBV4-3
J: TRBJ2-1
CDR3: CASSQATGRYDEQFF
DNA: TGCGCCAGCAGCCAAGCGACGGGACGATATGATGAGCAGTTCTTC

size: .
D: TRBD2
V: TRBV13
J: TRBJ2-3
CDR3: CASSLRSGGPFTDTQYF
DNA: TGTGCCAGCAGCTTACGTAGCGGGGGACCTTTCACAGATACGCAGTATTTT

size: .
D: TRBD1
V: TRBV18
J: TRBJ2-7
CDR3: CASSPRTGIGYEQYF
DNA: TGTGCCAGCTCACCCAGGACAGGAATCGGCTACGAGCAGTACTTC

size: many
D: .
V: TRBV29-1
J: TRBJ2-3
CDR3: CSVRTGTDTQYF
DNA: TGCAGCGTGCGGACAGGCACAGATACGCAGTATTTT

size: .
D: TRBD1
V: TRBV20-1
J: TRBJ1-2
CDR3: CSARAQQGWNYGYTF
DNA: TGCAGTGCTAGAGCGCAACAGGGGTGGAACTATGGCTACACCTTC

size: .
D: TRBD1
V: TRBV5-6
J: TRBJ1-4
CDR3: CASSRTGGWEKLFF
DNA: TGTGCCAGCAGCCGGACAGGGGGATGGGAAAAACTGTTTTTT

size: few
D: .
V: TRBV18
J: TRBJ1-6
CDR3: CASSPKTDNSPLHF
DNA: TGTGCCAGCTCACCTAAGACAGATAATTCACCCCTCCACTTT

size: few
D: .
V: TRBV12-3/TRBV12-4
J: TRBJ1-4
CDR3: CASNRKGNEKLFF
DNA: TGTGCCAGCAACCGAAAGGGAAATGAAAAACTGTTTTTT

size: .
D: .
V: TRBV7-2
J: TRBJ1-6
CDR3: CASSLKSGMVLSPLHF
DNA: TGTGCCAGCAGCTTAAAGTCAGGGATGGTGTTGTCACCCCTCCACTTT

size: .
D: .
V: TRBV5-1
J: TRBJ2-5
CDR3: CASSLERERKLEETQYF
DNA: TGCGCCAGCAGCTTGGAGAGGGAGAGGAAGCTGGAAGAGACCCAGTACTTC

size: few
D: TRBD1
V: TRBV25-1
J: TRBJ2-7
CDR3: CASSESGTGGKNEQYF
DNA: TGTGCCAGCAGTGAATCCGGGACAGGGGGGAAGAACGAGCAGTACTTC